This T cell receptor beta chain derives from a study of shared T cell receptors in the human thymus. Using immunoSEQ multiplex PCR, the repertoire was profiled, and TCRdb retains in-frame clones only, with some absent. Of 700,000 or so clones in the sample, 80% to 90% are singletons; the top ten hold around 0.01%. This CDR3 is built from 19 residues. Looked up from germline, CDR1 is LNHDA and CDR2 is SQIVND (reference sequence). With 5 bases clipped from V and 3 bases from J, the junction kept 20 bases outside the gene matches. This clone was observed once. Separately, the same data were catalogued under a study of human thymus T cells. As reported in that work: As related research reported, thymic repertoires overlapped highly among unrelated individuals.

V usage is TRBV19 and J usage is TRBJ2-5; TRBD1 matches 8 bases. Sequences were obtained from thymocytes. This TCR came from a girl under three years old with a congenital heart defect. The CDR3 spells CASSARPHRPGQEEETQYF. The CDR3 region has the DNA TGTGCCAGTAGTGCAAGACCCCACCGCCCGGGACAGGAGGAAGAGACCCAGTACTTC.